This T cell receptor (beta chain) was found in a study of T cell changes during pregnancy in multiple sclerosis. V was shortened by 7 bases and J by 4 bases, with 16 bases between the two germline ends. This CDR3 has 14 residues. CDR1 is LNHDA and CDR2 is SQIVND in the germline V gene (reference sequence). TCRdb keeps only in-frame clones here, not all; method: immunoSEQ multiplex PCR. The sample lists about 42,000 clones, roughly 80% occurring once. A few counts support this clone. The specimen was CD4+ T cells from peripheral blood mononuclear cells, collected before pregnancy. This receptor was obtained from a female donor with multiple sclerosis, enrolled in a pregnancy study. The chain links TRBV19 to TRBJ1-1; D possibly corresponds to TRBD1 (5 bases). The CDR3 protein is CASIDQGGGTEAFF. The CDR3 nucleotides read TGTGCCAGTATTGATCAGGGTGGCGGCACTGAAGCTTTCTTT.